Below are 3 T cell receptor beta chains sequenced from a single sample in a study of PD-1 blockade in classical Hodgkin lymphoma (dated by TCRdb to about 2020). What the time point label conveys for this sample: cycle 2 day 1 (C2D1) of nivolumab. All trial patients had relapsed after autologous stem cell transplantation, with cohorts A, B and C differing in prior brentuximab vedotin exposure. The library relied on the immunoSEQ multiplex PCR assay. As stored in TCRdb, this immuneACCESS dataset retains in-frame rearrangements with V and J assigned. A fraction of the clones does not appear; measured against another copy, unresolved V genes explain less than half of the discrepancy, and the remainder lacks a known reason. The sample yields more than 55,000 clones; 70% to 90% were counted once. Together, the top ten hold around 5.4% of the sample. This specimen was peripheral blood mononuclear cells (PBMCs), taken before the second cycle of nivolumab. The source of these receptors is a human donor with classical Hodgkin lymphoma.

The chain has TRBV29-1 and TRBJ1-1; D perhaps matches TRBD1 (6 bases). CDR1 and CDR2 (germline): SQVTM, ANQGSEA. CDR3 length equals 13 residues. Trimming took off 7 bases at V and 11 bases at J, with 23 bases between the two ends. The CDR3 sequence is CSAEKGVGVEAFF. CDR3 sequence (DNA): TGCAGCGCTGAGAAGGGGGTCGGGGTGGAGGCTTTCTTT.

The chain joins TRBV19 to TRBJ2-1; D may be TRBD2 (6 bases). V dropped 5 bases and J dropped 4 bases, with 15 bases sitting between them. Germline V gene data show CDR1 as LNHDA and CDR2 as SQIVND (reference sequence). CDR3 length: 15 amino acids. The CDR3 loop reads CASSYSGGNYNEQFF. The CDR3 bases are TGTGCCAGTAGTTATTCCGGCGGGAATTACAATGAGCAGTTCTTC.

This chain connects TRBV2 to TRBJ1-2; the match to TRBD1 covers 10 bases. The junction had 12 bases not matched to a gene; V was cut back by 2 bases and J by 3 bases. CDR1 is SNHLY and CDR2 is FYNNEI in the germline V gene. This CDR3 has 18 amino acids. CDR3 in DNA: TGTGCCAGCAGTGAACAGGGACAGGGGATCTTTGGTGACTATGGCTACACCTTC. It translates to CASSEQGQGIFGDYGYTF.